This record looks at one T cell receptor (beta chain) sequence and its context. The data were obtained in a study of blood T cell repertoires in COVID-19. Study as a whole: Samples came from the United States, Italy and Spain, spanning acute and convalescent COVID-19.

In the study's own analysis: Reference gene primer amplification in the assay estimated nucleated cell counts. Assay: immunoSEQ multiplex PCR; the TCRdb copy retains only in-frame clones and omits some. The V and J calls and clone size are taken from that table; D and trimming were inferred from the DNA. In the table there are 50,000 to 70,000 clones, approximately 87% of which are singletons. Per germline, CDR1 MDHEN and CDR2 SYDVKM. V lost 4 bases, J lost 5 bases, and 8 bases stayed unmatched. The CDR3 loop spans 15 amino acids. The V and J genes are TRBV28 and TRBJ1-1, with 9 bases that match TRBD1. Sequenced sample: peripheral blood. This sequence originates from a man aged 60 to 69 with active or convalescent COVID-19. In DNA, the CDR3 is TGTGCCAGCAGTTCCACGACAGGGGGGAAAACTGAAGCTTTCTTT. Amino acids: CASSSTTGGKTEAFF. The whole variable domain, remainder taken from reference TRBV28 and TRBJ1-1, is DVKVTQSSRYLVKRTGEKVFLECVQDMDHENMFWYRQDPGLGLRLIYFSYDVKMKEKGDIPEGYSVSREKKERFSLILESASTNQTSMYLCASSSTTGGKTEAFFGQGTRLTVV.